This T cell receptor beta chain was captured by sequencing in a study of T cells in women clearing cervical HPV infection. Study-wide background: Control women cleared a single incident HPV16 infection within 12 months. Case blood drawn at lesion detection; control blood after infection cleared. Cases' blood sampling followed lesion detection by median approximately 150 days (90 to 200).

Average input was around 1,300 ng genomic DNA for immunoSEQ TCR beta CDR3 amplification. Clones were read by immunoSEQ multiplex PCR, and TCRdb kept only the in-frame ones, dropping some. The sample table sets out 40,000 to 45,000 clones. The V gene lost 8 bases and the J gene lost 2 bases, with 18 bases spanning the gap. Germline-derived CDR1 and CDR2 are DFQATT and SNEGSKA (reference sequence). There are 14 residues in the CDR3. In the case of this clone: The missing CDR3 end, 3 residues past where the read stops, is filled in from the germline J gene. Other DNA sequences within the sample encode an identical CDR3.

The TCR comes from a woman between 18 and 69 years old with a cervical HPV16 infection that either progressed to CIN3+ or cleared (not recorded which). What was sequenced was blood buffy coat. The chain couples TRBV20-1 to TRBJ1-2; D is possibly TRBD1 (5 bases). CDR3 DNA, as far as it was read: TGCAGTACTATGGAAGGGGCGCTAAACTATGGC. Protein product: CSTMEGALNYG. The entire CDR3 protein is CSTMEGALNYGYTF.